This T cell receptor beta chain was captured in a study of regulatory T cells. Study-level results: Patient repertoires had restricted TRB V-J pairs and skewed V and J usage, most in Tregs. Hydrophobic residues at CDR3 positions 6 and 7 were enriched in conventional CD4+ T cells of CD3G-deficient patients.

Every patient with CD3G deficiency had evidence of autoimmunity. Sorting split CD4+ cells into CD25-high CD127-low Tregs and CD25-low CD127-high conventional T cells. The primer mix had 52 TRBV and 13 TRBJ primers. Measured with immunoSEQ multiplex PCR; TCRdb has only the in-frame clones, and not every one. There are some 30,000 clones in the sample; 93% occur only once, and 0.75% to 1% lies in the top ten. Concerning this clone: The antigen is undetermined.

Per germline, CDR1 SGHAT and CDR2 FQNNGV. Trimming stripped 1 base from V and 2 bases from J, with 9 bases between. The CDR3 extends over 14 amino acids. The gene calls are TRBV11-2 and TRBJ2-7; D gene unclear. The receptor was derived from a child between 2 and 9 years old with CD3G deficiency. Sequences were obtained from conventional CD4+ T cells sorted from blood. The CDR3 coding sequence is TGTGCCAGCAGCTTAGGCCAAGGACCCTACGAGCAGTACTTC. Protein sequence: CASSLGQGPYEQYF.